These 18 T cell receptor beta chains were sequenced from one sample in a study of T cell responses to AZD1222 COVID-19 vaccine. Assay: immunoSEQ multiplex PCR; the TCRdb copy retains only in-frame clones and omits some. The sample lists about 35,000 clones; 70% to 90% were seen once. Sequencing was performed on peripheral blood, taken on day 0 of AZD1222 vaccination. The receptor source for this set is an adult in good health.

This rearrangement joins TRBV2 to TRBJ1-4, with TRBD1 matching over 11 bases. This CDR3 is built from 14 residues. The trim removed 10 bases at V and 7 bases at J, leaving 8 bases unmatched. The germline V gene encodes CDR1 SNHLY and CDR2 FYNNEI. CDR3 DNA: TGTGCCACCGGACAGGGGGCGCTTATTGAAAAACTGTTTTTT. Its translation is CATGQGALIEKLFF.

The gene calls are TRBV7-9 and TRBJ2-2, with a possible D match to TRBD2 (6 bases). The CDR3 has 15 residues. The V and J ends lost 5 bases and 4 bases respectively, with 14 bases between them. Germline V gene sequence: CDR1 SEHNR, CDR2 FQNEAQ (reference sequence). The CDR3 DNA is TGTGCCAGCAGCGGGGAGGAAGGAGGCACCGGGGAGCTGTTTTTT. Residues: CASSGEEGGTGELFF.

The gene calls are TRBV10-2 and TRBJ2-7, with no clear D. CDR1 is WSHSY and CDR2 is SAAADI in the germline V gene. This CDR3 is built from 13 residues. V lost 1 base to trimming and J lost 3 bases, with 7 bases between them. CDR3 DNA sequence: TGCGCCAGCAGTGAGTGGGTGGGCTACGAGCAGTACTTC. It specifies CASSEWVGYEQYF.

This rearrangement joins TRBV7-2 to TRBJ2-1; the D gene is possibly TRBD1 (6 bases). The CDR3 covers 14 residues. V was clipped by 3 bases and J by 6 bases, with 12 bases between them. Germline CDR1 reads SGHTA; CDR2 reads FQGNSA. This CDR3 is CASSLGQGSNEQFF. The CDR3 coding sequence is TGTGCCAGCAGCTTGGGGCAGGGGAGCAATGAGCAGTTCTTC.

The gene calls are TRBV5-1 and TRBJ1-2, with no clear D. Per germline, CDR1 SGHRS and CDR2 YFSETQ. The CDR3 is 13 amino acids. V was trimmed by 2 bases and J by 2 bases, leaving 7 bases between them. CDR3 DNA sequence: TGCGCCAGCAGCTTATCCCAGAACTATGGCTACACCTTC. Protein sequence: CASSLSQNYGYTF.

The chain is built from TRBV5-1 and TRBJ1-3, with D uncertain. The germline CDR1 and CDR2 sequences are SGHRS and YFSETQ. The CDR3 totals 16 residues. The ends were cut back, 2 bases at V and 0 bases at J, with 12 bases in the middle. This chain's CDR3 is CASSFGSVISGNTIYF. CDR3 nucleotides: TGCGCCAGCAGCTTTGGTTCAGTTATCTCTGGAAACACCATATATTTT.

This chain joins TRBV7-9 and TRBJ2-3, with 8 bases aligning to TRBD2. The CDR3 is made up of 17 amino acids. The ends lost 5 bases at V and 4 bases at J; junction bases unmatched: 14. The V gene's germline CDR1 is SEHNR and CDR2 FQNEAQ (reference sequence). The CDR3 nucleotides are TGTGCCAGCAGCCCACAAAGTCCCCGGGGGGGGGCAGATACGCAGTATTTT. Protein product: CASSPQSPRGGADTQYF.

The chain has TRBV4-1 and TRBJ1-1; 9 bases match TRBD1. Per the germline V gene, CDR1 is MGHRA and CDR2 is YSYEKL. V shed 1 base and J 0 bases; nucleotides not matched to a gene: 9. The CDR3 runs 18 residues. The CDR3 loop is CASSQVSTGGQMNTEAFF. CDR3 nucleotide sequence: TGCGCCAGCAGCCAAGTATCAACAGGGGGCCAAATGAACACTGAAGCTTTCTTT.

V gene TRBV5-4 combines with J gene TRBJ1-4; tentative D call: TRBD1 (5 bases). CDR3 length: 14 amino acids. Trimming took off 0 bases at V and 4 bases at J, with 7 bases between the two ends. Germline V gene lookup returns CDR1 SGHNT and CDR2 YYREEE (reference sequence). The CDR3, as DNA: TGTGCCAGCAGCTTGGGGGGGGTTAATGAAAAACTGTTTTTT. Its protein product is CASSLGGVNEKLFF.

This CDR3 reads CASSQDLGTANIQYF. CDR3 in DNA: TGCGCCAGCAGCCAAGATCTGGGCACGGCAAACATTCAGTACTTC. V and J are TRBV4-1 and TRBJ2-4; D call uncertain. V was cut by 0 bases and J by 6 bases, with 12 bases left in between. This CDR3 contains 15 residues. Germline CDR1 and CDR2: MGHRA and YSYEKL.

This clone was seen only once. This chain joins TRBV6-5 and TRBJ1-2; D unclear. From germline, CDR1 is MNHEY and CDR2 SVGAGI. CDR3 length: 13 amino acids. V was clipped by 6 bases and J by 2 bases, with 10 bases between them. For the CDR3, the DNA is TGTGCCAGCAGAGGTACACGAAACTATGGCTACACCTTC. It yields the protein CASRGTRNYGYTF.

This clone was detected a few times. This chain joins TRBV5-1 and TRBJ2-7; 8 bases agree with TRBD2. This CDR3 spans 15 amino acids. CDR1 is SGHRS and CDR2 is YFSETQ in the germline V gene. V lost 4 bases to trimming and J lost 2 bases; unmatched junction nucleotides: 8. CDR3 DNA sequence: TGCGCCAGCAGCCTGCAGCGGGAGCCAACCTACGAGCAGTACTTC. Translated, it gives CASSLQREPTYEQYF.

V gene TRBV19 combines with J gene TRBJ2-5, with a tentative D call TRBD1 (5 bases). The V gene's germline CDR1 is LNHDA and CDR2 SQIVND (reference sequence). Trimming stripped 7 bases from V and 4 bases from J, with 7 bases between. This CDR3 is 11 amino acids long. The chain's CDR3 is CASNQGETQYF. CDR3 in DNA: TGTGCCAGTAATCAGGGAGAGACCCAGTACTTC.

The rearrangement links TRBV9 to TRBJ2-1, with D uncertain. The V end was cut by 0 bases, the J end by 0 bases, with 4 bases between. Germline V CDR1 and CDR2: SGDLS, YYNGEE. CDR3 length: 14 residues. DNA for the CDR3: TGTGCCAGCAGCGTAGCGGGCTCCTACAATGAGCAGTTCTTC. As protein: CASSVAGSYNEQFF.

The gene calls are TRBV23-1 and TRBJ1-4; D is unclear. TRBV23-1 is placed among ORFs of uncertain function. The CDR3 extends over 15 amino acids. V dropped 0 bases and J dropped 1 base, with 6 bases sitting between them. This CDR3 is CASSQSEVTNEKLFF. CDR3 coding DNA: TGCGCCAGCAGTCAATCGGAGGTAACTAATGAAAAACTGTTTTTT.

V and J are TRBV9 and TRBJ2-3; D gene uncertain. V gave up 0 bases and J gave up 0 bases, with 11 bases separating them. The CDR3 is 16 residues long. Germline V gene data show CDR1 as SGDLS and CDR2 as YYNGEE. CDR3 residues: CASSVDGRASTDTQYF. Here the CDR3 DNA reads TGTGCCAGCAGCGTAGATGGTAGAGCTAGCACAGATACGCAGTATTTT.

CDR3 nucleotide sequence: TGTGCCAGCAGCTGGGGAGATTCACCCCTCCACTTT. This encodes CASSWGDSPLHF. The chain carries TRBV7-9 and TRBJ1-6; D gene ambiguous. Trimming pared 4 bases from V and 8 bases from J, leaving 6 bases between. The CDR3 is made up of 12 amino acids. Germline V gene lookup returns CDR1 SEHNR and CDR2 FQNEAQ (reference sequence).

The CDR3 reads CASSEFRTVNTEAFF. The CDR3 bases are TGTGCCAGCAGTGAATTCCGGACAGTGAACACTGAAGCTTTCTTT. The J gene is TRBJ1-1, the V gene TRBV6-1; a weak D match, TRBD1 (6 bases). The CDR3 spans 15 residues. V gave up 2 bases and J gave up 0 bases, with 10 bases separating them. Germline-derived CDR1 and CDR2 are MNHNS and SASEGT.